Listed here are 9 T cell receptor beta chains from one sample, sequenced in a study of sequential checkpoint blockade in melanoma. Treatment: randomized to nivolumab then ipilimumab (arm A) or the reverse (arm B). Measured with immunoSEQ multiplex PCR; TCRdb has only the in-frame clones, and not every one. The repertoire holds 15,000 to 20,000 clones, with approximately 80% as singletons. Specimen: CD8+ T cells sorted from blood (inferred from file names), collected from a patient given nivolumab and ipilimumab in sequence. These receptors all stem from a human donor with melanoma.

In its sample, this clone was seen a few times. The chain has TRBV10-1 and TRBJ1-1, with 10 bases lining up with TRBD1. Per the germline V gene, CDR1 is WNHNN and CDR2 is SYGVQD (reference sequence). Trimming at V came to 10 bases and at J to 8 bases, leaving 28 bases not matched to a gene. The CDR3 length is 19 residues. The CDR3 loop is CATRRPRGQGKVGPREAFF. The CDR3, as DNA: TGCGCCACCCGACGCCCACGGGGACAGGGGAAGGTAGGACCCAGGGAAGCTTTCTTT.

The chain uses TRBV4-3 and TRBJ2-5, with 10 bases fitting TRBD2. The V gene end was trimmed by 2 bases and the J gene end by 5 bases; junction bases not matched to a gene: 11. Per the germline V gene, CDR1 is LGHNA and CDR2 is YSLEER. This CDR3 comprises 17 residues. CDR3 in DNA: TGCGCCAGCAGCCAAAGAGCGGGAGGGCGGCCCGGTGAGACCCAGTACTTC. Encoded protein: CASSQRAGGRPGETQYF.

J is TRBJ2-2 and V is TRBV4-1; 7 bases are shared with TRBD2. This CDR3 has 15 amino acids. CDR1 and CDR2 from the germline V gene are MGHRA and YSYEKL. V shed 1 base, J shed 2 bases, and the junction held 1 base outside the gene matches. The CDR3 here is CASSQASGNTGELFF. The DNA for the CDR3 is TGCGCCAGCAGCCAAGCTAGCGGAAACACCGGGGAGCTGTTTTTT.

There are a few counts of this clone. This rearrangement joins TRBV10-3 to TRBJ1-2, with 7 positions matching TRBD1. Looked up from germline, CDR1 is ENHRY and CDR2 is SYGVKD. V shed 1 base, J shed 3 bases, and the junction held 8 bases outside the gene matches. The CDR3 totals 16 residues. The CDR3 region is CAISELLTGKDYGYTF. The CDR3 region has the DNA TGTGCCATCAGTGAGTTATTGACAGGGAAGGACTATGGCTACACCTTC.

V gene TRBV4-1 combines with J gene TRBJ2-5; 10 bases align to TRBD2. V was pared by 4 bases and J by 5 bases, with 7 bases of the junction left unmatched. CDR3 length equals 15 residues. Per germline, CDR1 MGHRA and CDR2 YSYEKL. CDR3 region: CASSLQSGGAETQYF. The CDR3 region has the DNA TGCGCCAGCAGCCTCCAAAGCGGGGGGGCGGAGACCCAGTACTTC.

This chain links TRBV7-9 with TRBJ2-3; 9 positions match TRBD1. The CDR3 sequence is 16 residues long. V was pared by 5 bases and J by 7 bases, with 13 bases of the junction left unmatched. From germline, CDR1 is SEHNR and CDR2 FQNEAQ (reference sequence). The CDR3 spells CASSVDSGTGLHTQYF. The CDR3 DNA reads TGTGCCAGCAGCGTGGACTCGGGGACAGGGCTACATACGCAGTATTTT. The full variable domain, with the rest looked up from reference TRBV7-9 and TRBJ2-3, is DTGVSQNPRHKITKRGQNVTFRCDPISEHNRLYWYRQTLGQGPEFLTYFQNEAQLEKSRLLSDRFSAERPKGSFSTLEIQRTEQGDSAMYLCASSVDSGTGLHTQYFGPGTRLTVL.

The chain is built from TRBV5-1 and TRBJ1-5, with D possibly matching TRBD1 (5 bases). The germline CDR1 and CDR2 sequences are SGHRS and YFSETQ. Between the trimmed V and J ends, which lost 4 bases and 1 base, there was a span of 15 bases. This CDR3 spans 16 amino acids. Written as DNA, the CDR3 is TGCGCCAGCAGCCCTTTCGGGGGGACGAGCAATCAGCCCCAGCATTTT. Protein sequence: CASSPFGGTSNQPQHF.

The chain joins TRBV5-1 to TRBJ2-1; 8 positions agree with TRBD2. V gave up 9 bases and J gave up 4 bases; unmatched junction bases: 9. Germline V lookup: CDR1 SGHRS, CDR2 YFSETQ. The CDR3 spans 14 residues. The CDR3: CANPSGGPYNEQFF. The CDR3 coding sequence is TGCGCCAACCCCAGCGGGGGCCCTTACAATGAGCAGTTCTTC. Filled out from reference TRBV5-1 and TRBJ2-1, the complete variable domain reads KAGVTQTPRYLIKTRGQQVTLSCSPISGHRSVSWYQQTPGQGLQFLFEYFSETQRNKGNFPGRFSGRQFSNSRSEMNVSTLELGDSALYLCANPSGGPYNEQFFGPGTRLTVL.

Sample share makes this clone medium-sized. This chain links TRBV4-2 with TRBJ2-7; TRBD1 matches at 9 bases. V shed 6 bases, J shed 5 bases, and the junction held 8 bases outside the gene matches. CDR3 size: 14 residues. Germline values: CDR1 LGHNA, CDR2 YNFKEQ. CDR3 DNA: TGTGCCAGCAGTCTAACAGGGGGCCGGGACGAGCAGTACTTC. This codes for CASSLTGGRDEQYF.